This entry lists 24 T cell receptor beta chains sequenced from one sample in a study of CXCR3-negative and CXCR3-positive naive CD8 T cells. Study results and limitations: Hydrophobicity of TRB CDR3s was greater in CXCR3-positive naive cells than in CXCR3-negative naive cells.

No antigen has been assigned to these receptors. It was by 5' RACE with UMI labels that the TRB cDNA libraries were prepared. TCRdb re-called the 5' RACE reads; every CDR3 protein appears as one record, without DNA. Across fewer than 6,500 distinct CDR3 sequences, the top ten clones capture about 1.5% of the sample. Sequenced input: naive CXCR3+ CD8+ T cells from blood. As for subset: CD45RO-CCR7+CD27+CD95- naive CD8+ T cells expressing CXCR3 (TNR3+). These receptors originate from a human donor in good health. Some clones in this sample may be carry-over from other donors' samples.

The CDR3 sequence is CASSLPRDSRYEQYF. The rearrangement uses TRBV7-9 and TRBJ2-7; TCRdb indicates TRBD1, and absent DNA this call remains unverified. There are 15 residues in the CDR3. The germline gives CDR1 SEHNR, CDR2 FQNEAQ (reference sequence).

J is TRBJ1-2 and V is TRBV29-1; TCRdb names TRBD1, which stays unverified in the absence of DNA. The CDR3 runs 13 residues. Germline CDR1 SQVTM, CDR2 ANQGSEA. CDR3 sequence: CSAYVGGIYGYTF. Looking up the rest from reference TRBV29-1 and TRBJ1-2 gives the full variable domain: SAVISQKPSRDICQRGTSLTIQCQVDSQVTMMFWYRQQPGQSLTLIATANQGSEATYESGFVIDKFPISRPNLTFSTLTVSNMSPEDSSIYLCSAYVGGIYGYTFGSGTRLTVV.

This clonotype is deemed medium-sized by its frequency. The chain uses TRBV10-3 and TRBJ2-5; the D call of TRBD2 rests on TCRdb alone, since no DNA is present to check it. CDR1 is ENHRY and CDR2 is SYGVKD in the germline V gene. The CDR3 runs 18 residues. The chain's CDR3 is CAISEPTYFASSSGAQYF.

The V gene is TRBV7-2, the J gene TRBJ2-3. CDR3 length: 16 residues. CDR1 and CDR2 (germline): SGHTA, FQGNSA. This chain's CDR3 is CASSLRMWTSADTQYF.

The CDR3 is CASSLTGGNEQYF. The V and J genes are TRBV7-9 and TRBJ2-7; TCRdb's D call of TRBD1 is untestable without DNA. The CDR3 spans 13 residues. In germline, CDR1 is SEHNR, CDR2 FQNEAQ (reference sequence).

The CDR3 reads CASRGGQFSYNEQFF. The chain joins TRBV28 to TRBJ2-1; TCRdb returns TRBD1, unconfirmable since there is no DNA. This CDR3 has 15 amino acids. Per germline, CDR1 MDHEN and CDR2 SYDVKM. The full variable domain, in which reference TRBV28 and TRBJ2-1 provide the parts outside the CDR3, is DVKVTQSSRYLVKRTGEKVFLECVQDMDHENMFWYRQDPGLGLRLIYFSYDVKMKEKGDIPEGYSVSREKKERFSLILESASTNQTSMYLCASRGGQFSYNEQFFGPGTRLTVL.

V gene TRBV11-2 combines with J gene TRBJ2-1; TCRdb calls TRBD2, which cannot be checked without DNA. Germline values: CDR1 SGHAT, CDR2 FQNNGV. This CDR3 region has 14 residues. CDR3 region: CASSLLAGGNEQFF.

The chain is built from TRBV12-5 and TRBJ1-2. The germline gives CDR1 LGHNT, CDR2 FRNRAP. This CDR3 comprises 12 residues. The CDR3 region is CASGPHDYGYTF.

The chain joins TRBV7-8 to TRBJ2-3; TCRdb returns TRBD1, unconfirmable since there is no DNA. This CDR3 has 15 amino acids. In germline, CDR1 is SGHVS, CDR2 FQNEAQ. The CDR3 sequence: CASSLGQGSGDTQYF. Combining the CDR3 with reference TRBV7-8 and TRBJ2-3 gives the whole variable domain GAGVSQSPRYKVAKRGQDVALRCDPISGHVSLFWYQQALGQGPEFLTYFQNEAQLDKSGLPSDRFFAERPEGSVSTLKIQRTQQEDSAVYLCASSLGQGSGDTQYFGPGTRLTVL.

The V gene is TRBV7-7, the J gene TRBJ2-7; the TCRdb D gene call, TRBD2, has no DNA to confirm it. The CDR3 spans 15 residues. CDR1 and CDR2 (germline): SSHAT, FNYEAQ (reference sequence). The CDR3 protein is CASSLDISGGYEQYF.

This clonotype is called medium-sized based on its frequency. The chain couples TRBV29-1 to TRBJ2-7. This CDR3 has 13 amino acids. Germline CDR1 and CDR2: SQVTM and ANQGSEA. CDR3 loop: CSVEDPGSWEQYF.

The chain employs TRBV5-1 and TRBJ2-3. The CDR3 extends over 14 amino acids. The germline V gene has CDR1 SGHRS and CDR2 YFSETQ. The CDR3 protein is CASSLAVSTDTQYF.

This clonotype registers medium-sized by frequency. The CDR3 sequence: CASSLVPGLAEVYNEQFF. The rearrangement uses TRBV7-2 and TRBJ2-1; TCRdb calls TRBD2, which cannot be checked without DNA. The CDR3 sequence is 18 residues long. Germline V gene sequence: CDR1 SGHTA, CDR2 FQGNSA.

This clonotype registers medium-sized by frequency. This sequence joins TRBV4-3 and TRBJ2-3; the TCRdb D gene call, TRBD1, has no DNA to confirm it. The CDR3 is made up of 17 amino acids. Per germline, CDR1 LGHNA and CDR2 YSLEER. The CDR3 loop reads CASSQLGSQGRADTQYF.

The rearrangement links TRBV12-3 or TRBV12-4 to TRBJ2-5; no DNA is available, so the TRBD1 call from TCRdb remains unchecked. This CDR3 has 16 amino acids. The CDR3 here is CASSLAGGAPEETQYF.

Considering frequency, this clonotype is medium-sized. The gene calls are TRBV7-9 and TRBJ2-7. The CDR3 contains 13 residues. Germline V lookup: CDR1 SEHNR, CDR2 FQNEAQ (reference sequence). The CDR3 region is CASSLSSAYEQYF.

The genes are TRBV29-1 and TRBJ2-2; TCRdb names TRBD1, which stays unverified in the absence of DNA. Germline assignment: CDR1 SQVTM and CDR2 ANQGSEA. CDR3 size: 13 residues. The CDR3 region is CSVEAGLTGELFF.

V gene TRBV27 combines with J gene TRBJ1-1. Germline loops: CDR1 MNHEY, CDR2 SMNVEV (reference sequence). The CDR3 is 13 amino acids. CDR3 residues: CASSLGGNTEAFF.

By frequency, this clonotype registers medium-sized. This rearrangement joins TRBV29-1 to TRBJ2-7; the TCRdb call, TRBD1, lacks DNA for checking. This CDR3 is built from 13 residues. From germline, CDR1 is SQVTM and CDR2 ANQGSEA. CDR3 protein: CSVGGQDTYEQYF.

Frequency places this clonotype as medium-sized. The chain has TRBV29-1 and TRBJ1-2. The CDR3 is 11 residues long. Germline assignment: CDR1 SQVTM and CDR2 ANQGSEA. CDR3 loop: CSVLTDYGYTF.

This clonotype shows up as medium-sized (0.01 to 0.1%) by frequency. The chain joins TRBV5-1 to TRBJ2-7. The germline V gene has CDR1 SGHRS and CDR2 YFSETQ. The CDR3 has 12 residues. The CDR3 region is CASSPRYDEQYF.

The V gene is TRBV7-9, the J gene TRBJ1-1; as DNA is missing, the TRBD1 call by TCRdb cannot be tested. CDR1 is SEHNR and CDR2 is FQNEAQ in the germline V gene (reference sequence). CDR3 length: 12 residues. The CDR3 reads CASSTRGSEAFF.

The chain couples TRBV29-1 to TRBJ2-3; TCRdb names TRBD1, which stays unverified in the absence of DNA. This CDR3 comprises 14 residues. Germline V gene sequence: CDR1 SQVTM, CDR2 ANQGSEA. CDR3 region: CSVEGQRLSDTQYF.

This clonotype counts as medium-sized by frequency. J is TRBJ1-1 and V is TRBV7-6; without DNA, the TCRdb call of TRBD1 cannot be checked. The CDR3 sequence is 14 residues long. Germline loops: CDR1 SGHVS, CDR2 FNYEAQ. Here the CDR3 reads CASRDRGMNTEAFF.